This T cell receptor (beta chain) was found in a study of T cell responses to AZD1222 COVID-19 vaccine. Study observations and caveats: Receipt of two AZD1222 doses was followed by a rise in Spike-specific TCR breadth and depth. Across spike, vaccine-associated CD4 TCRs were found, dominant at 160-218 and 743-854.

CDR3 length equals 14 residues. V was cut by 0 bases and J by 2 bases, with 5 bases left in between. Per the germline V gene, CDR1 is LNHDA and CDR2 is SQIVND (reference sequence). To note about this clone: What it binds is unknown.

Repertoires were generated with immunoSEQ multiplex PCR, while TCRdb's copy carries only in-frame clones and drops some. Among 100,000 or so clones listed, roughly 90% were seen once. The clonotype comes from an adult who received the AZD1222 COVID-19 vaccine. The rearrangement joins TRBV19 to TRBJ1-5, with a possible D match to TRBD1 (5 bases). This specimen consisted of peripheral blood, obtained 28 days after the second AZD1222 dose. In DNA form, the CDR3 reads TGTGCCAGTAGTATAGAAGGGGGCAATCAGCCCCAGCATTTT. Translated: CASSIEGGNQPQHF. Using reference TRBV19 and TRBJ1-5 for the parts outside the CDR3, the full variable domain is DGGITQSPKYLFRKEGQNVTLSCEQNLNHDAMYWYRQDPGQGLRLIYYSQIVNDFQKGDIAEGYSVSREKKESFPLTVTSAQKNPTAFYLCASSIEGGNQPQHFGDGTRLSIL.